This TCR beta chain was observed in a study of cytomegalovirus exposure and HLA in healthy donors. Points from the study as a whole: One variant, a missense change in DCLRE1C, was linked in a later analysis to TCR beta V- and J-gene trimming. TCR beta sequences reportedly predicted the HLA-A and HLA-B alleles of most subjects accurately.

The PCR was carried out with 60 Vbeta primers and 13 Jbeta primers. Method: immunoSEQ multiplex PCR; TCRdb's copy keeps in-frame clones and lacks some. The sample yields approximately 110,000 clones, about 16% seen once. Regarding this clone: No antigen is known for it.

V was shortened by 1 base and J by 2 bases, with 11 bases between the two germline ends. CDR3 size: 15 residues. Germline V gives CDR1 MGHRA, CDR2 YSYEKL. V is TRBV4-1 and J is TRBJ2-5, with a possible D match to TRBD2 (5 bases). Sequencing used PBMCs. The sequence was obtained from a woman between 18 and 29 years old in good health and CMV-seronegative. The CDR3 loop is CASSQVESGQETQYF. In DNA, the CDR3 is TGCGCCAGCAGCCAAGTAGAAAGCGGTCAAGAGACCCAGTACTTC.